Presented here are 20 T cell receptor beta chains from one specimen sequenced in a study of blood T cell repertoires in COVID-19. Sequencing was performed with immunoSEQ multiplex PCR; in TCRdb, only in-frame clones are kept and a portion is missing. This sample has 200,000 to 250,000 clones, with roughly 83% found just once. Source material: peripheral blood. The receptors stem from an elderly man with acute or convalescent COVID-19.

The chain uses TRBV29-1 and TRBJ2-5, with D unclear. Between the trimmed V and J ends, which lost 6 bases and 5 bases, there was a span of 10 bases. Looked up from germline, CDR1 is SQVTM and CDR2 is ANQGSEA. The length of the CDR3 is 11 residues. The CDR3 nucleotides read TGCAGCGTGTCTCTCCGGGAGACCCAGTACTTC. This sequence encodes CSVSLRETQYF.

The chain recombines TRBV2 with TRBJ1-1, with a weak D call TRBD1 (6 bases). This CDR3 comprises 14 residues. Germline V gene lookup returns CDR1 SNHLY and CDR2 FYNNEI. V was pared by 5 bases and J by 0 bases, with 10 bases between. The DNA for the CDR3 is TGTGCCAGCAGTACGGACAGACTGAACACTGAAGCTTTCTTT. It is translated as CASSTDRLNTEAFF.

This clone was picked up a small number of times. This CDR3 is CSASEAVTDTQYF. CDR3 DNA sequence: TGCAGTGCTAGTGAAGCGGTCACAGATACGCAGTATTTT. This chain connects TRBV20-1 to TRBJ2-3; TRBD2 is a possible D gene (5 bases). Germline V lookup: CDR1 DFQATT, CDR2 SNEGSKA (reference sequence). The CDR3 runs 13 residues. The germline V and J ends were trimmed by 3 bases and 2 bases, with 9 bases remaining between them.

V and J are TRBV5-5 and TRBJ2-1; 11 bases match TRBD2. Germline loops: CDR1 SGHKS, CDR2 YYEKEE (reference sequence). The length of the CDR3 is 14 residues. V lost 0 bases, J lost 10 bases, and 3 bases stayed unmatched. The CDR3 sequence: CASSLVGTSGEQFF. The CDR3 coding sequence is TGTGCCAGCAGCTTGGTGGGGACTAGCGGCGAGCAGTTCTTC.

The J gene is TRBJ1-1, the V gene TRBV19; 7 bases are shared with TRBD1. The CDR3 has 13 amino acids. The germline V gene has CDR1 LNHDA and CDR2 SQIVND (reference sequence). The V and J ends lost 4 bases and 8 bases, in that order; junction bases with no gene match: 7. The CDR3 is CASSKTGFVEAFF. The CDR3, as DNA: TGTGCCAGTAGTAAGACAGGGTTTGTCGAAGCTTTCTTT. Drawing the rest from reference TRBV19 and TRBJ1-1, the complete variable domain is DGGITQSPKYLFRKEGQNVTLSCEQNLNHDAMYWYRQDPGQGLRLIYYSQIVNDFQKGDIAEGYSVSREKKESFPLTVTSAQKNPTAFYLCASSKTGFVEAFFGQGTRLTVV.

The chain links TRBV28 to TRBJ1-6; TRBD1 is a possible D gene (6 bases). The germline CDR1 and CDR2 sequences are MDHEN and SYDVKM. Trimming removed 7 bases from V and 0 bases from J, with 16 bases in between. The CDR3 contains 17 residues. DNA of the CDR3: TGTGCCAGCACCGTACCAGGGGCAGGCTCCTATAATTCACCCCTCCACTTT. Translation gives CASTVPGAGSYNSPLHF. Based on the CDR3 plus reference TRBV28 and TRBJ1-6, the full variable domain is DVKVTQSSRYLVKRTGEKVFLECVQDMDHENMFWYRQDPGLGLRLIYFSYDVKMKEKGDIPEGYSVSREKKERFSLILESASTNQTSMYLCASTVPGAGSYNSPLHFGNGTRLTVT.

This chain links TRBV24-1 with TRBJ2-7; 9 bases agree with TRBD1. The CDR3 contains 14 residues. With V trimmed by 4 bases and J by 8 bases, 8 bases remained unmatched. Germline CDR1 is KGHDR and CDR2 is SFDVKD. CDR3 protein: CATSETGTGSKQYF. Here the CDR3 DNA reads TGTGCCACCAGTGAGACCGGGACAGGGTCGAAGCAGTACTTC.

The genes are TRBV30 and TRBJ1-2, with D tentatively TRBD1 (5 bases). V was trimmed by 2 bases and J by 0 bases, leaving 16 bases between them. The germline CDR1 and CDR2 sequences are GTSNPN and SVGIG (reference sequence). The CDR3 contains 16 residues. CDR3 protein: CAWSPGTGASNYGYTF. The CDR3, as DNA: TGTGCCTGGAGTCCGGGTACAGGAGCCTCTAACTATGGCTACACCTTC. The variable domain in full, completed from reference TRBV30 and TRBJ1-2, reads SQTIHQWPATLVQPVGSPLSLECTVEGTSNPNLYWYRQAAGRGLQLLFYSVGIGQISSEVPQNLSASRPQDRQFILSSKKLLLSDSGFYLCAWSPGTGASNYGYTFGSGTRLTVV.

The chain carries TRBV3-1 (or the pseudogene TRBV3-2) and TRBJ2-7; 12 bases fit TRBD2. This CDR3 region has 16 residues. Germline V CDR1 and CDR2: LGHDT, YNNKEL (reference sequence). J gave up 3 bases and V 5 bases, and 8 bases lay outside the gene matches. CDR3 in DNA: TGTGCCAGCAGCTCCCGACTAGCGGGAGTACTCTACGAGCAGTACTTC. It specifies CASSSRLAGVLYEQYF.

This chain uses TRBV28 with TRBJ1-3; 8 positions match TRBD1. Germline CDR1 and CDR2: MDHEN and SYDVKM. V lost 6 bases and J lost 3; bases outside the gene matches: 4. The CDR3 is 14 amino acids. In DNA, the CDR3 is TGTGCCAGCAGAATTACAGGGGGTGGAAACACCATATATTTT. Protein sequence: CASRITGGGNTIYF.

There are a few counts of this clone. V and J are TRBV24-1 and TRBJ1-5, with D possibly being TRBD1 (5 bases). The CDR3 runs to 12 residues. V lost 5 bases, J lost 7 bases, and 8 bases lay in between. Germline CDR1 and CDR2: KGHDR and SFDVKD. The CDR3 DNA is TGTGCCACCAGTGGCGGGGGACAGCCCCAGCATTTT. It specifies CATSGGGQPQHF.

The V gene is TRBV6-6, the J gene TRBJ1-2; 8 bases align to TRBD1. Germline CDR1 MNHNY, CDR2 SVGAGI (reference sequence). This CDR3 spans 15 amino acids. The V segment lost 5 bases and the J segment 2 bases; nucleotides outside the gene matches: 7. Written as DNA, the CDR3 is TGTGCCAGCAGTCCCTCAAGGACAGGGAACTATGGCTACACCTTC. The encoded protein is CASSPSRTGNYGYTF.

This clone was seen just once. V and J are TRBV24-1 and TRBJ2-2; D is possibly TRBD1 (6 bases). This CDR3 has 15 amino acids. Trimming pared 3 bases from V and 4 bases from J, leaving 11 bases between. CDR1 is KGHDR, CDR2 SFDVKD, per germline. The DNA of the CDR3 is TGTGCCACCAGTGATCCCAGGGGCCCCACCGGGGAGCTGTTTTTT. Protein: CATSDPRGPTGELFF.

The chain is built from TRBV6-5 and TRBJ2-5, with a tentative D call TRBD2 (5 bases). The CDR3 extends over 15 amino acids. With 6 bases removed from V and 5 bases from J, the gap between germline ends came to 19 bases. Germline CDR1 is MNHEY and CDR2 is SVGAGI. CDR3 protein: CASSHRGREEETQYF. The CDR3 DNA is TGTGCCAGCAGCCATCGAGGGAGAGAGGAGGAGACCCAGTACTTC.

This clone has a handful of counts. At the DNA level, this CDR3 is encoded by other sequences in the same sample as well. This sequence joins TRBV5-1 and TRBJ1-4, with D uncertain. Germline CDR1 is SGHRS and CDR2 is YFSETQ. V lost 1 base, J lost 0 bases, and 4 bases lay in between. The CDR3 has 14 residues. For the CDR3, the DNA is TGCGCCAGCAGCTTGTTAGCAACTAATGAAAAACTGTTTTTT. The encoded protein is CASSLLATNEKLFF. The whole variable domain, remainder taken from reference TRBV5-1 and TRBJ1-4, is KAGVTQTPRYLIKTRGQQVTLSCSPISGHRSVSWYQQTPGQGLQFLFEYFSETQRNKGNFPGRFSGRQFSNSRSEMNVSTLELGDSALYLCASSLLATNEKLFFGSGTQLSVL.

This clone was picked up a small number of times. This chain links TRBV19 with TRBJ1-1; TRBD1 matches at 11 bases. Per germline, CDR1 LNHDA and CDR2 SQIVND (reference sequence). V trimming: 7 bases; J trimming: 0 bases; junction bases outside the gene matches: 4. The CDR3 has 15 residues. CDR3 nucleotide sequence: TGTGCCAGTACTCGGACAGGGGGCATGAACACTGAAGCTTTCTTT. Protein product: CASTRTGGMNTEAFF. Full variable domain (missing parts from reference TRBV19 and TRBJ1-1): DGGITQSPKYLFRKEGQNVTLSCEQNLNHDAMYWYRQDPGQGLRLIYYSQIVNDFQKGDIAEGYSVSREKKESFPLTVTSAQKNPTAFYLCASTRTGGMNTEAFFGQGTRLTVV.

The chain combines TRBV18 with TRBJ2-7, with 10 positions matching TRBD1. Looked up from germline, CDR1 is KGHSH and CDR2 is LQKENI. The CDR3 is 13 amino acids. Trimming removed 5 bases from V and 6 bases from J; junction bases left unmatched: 4. CDR3 amino acids: CASSSGTGAEQYF. For the CDR3, the DNA is TGTGCCAGCTCATCCGGGACAGGGGCCGAGCAGTACTTC.

Concerning this clone itself: The sample carries other DNA sequences with the same CDR3. J is TRBJ1-1 and V is TRBV15; 8 bases agree with TRBD1. V shed 1 base and J 4 bases; nucleotides not matched to a gene: 5. The CDR3 has 15 amino acids. CDR1 is LNHNV and CDR2 is YYDKDF in the germline V gene (reference sequence). CDR3 bases: TGTGCCACCAGCAGAGGTACAGGGGGAGGCACTGAAGCTTTCTTT. Encoded protein: CATSRGTGGGTEAFF.

This clone came up a few times. The V gene is TRBV5-1, the J gene TRBJ1-4; TRBD1 aligns across 7 bases. Germline CDR1 is SGHRS and CDR2 is YFSETQ. V lost 1 base and J lost 8; bases outside the gene matches: 5. This CDR3 is 14 amino acids long. CDR3 nucleotide sequence: TGCGCCAGCAGCTTGAGAGGGGGCGAAGAAAAACTGTTTTTT. Amino acids: CASSLRGGEEKLFF.

The gene calls are TRBV5-1 and TRBJ2-1, with a weak D call TRBD2 (6 bases). V shed 4 bases and J shed 7 bases, with 12 bases lying between them. Per the germline V gene, CDR1 is SGHRS and CDR2 is YFSETQ. CDR3 length: 13 amino acids. CDR3 sequence reads: CASSQGLTNEQFF. The CDR3 nucleotides read TGCGCCAGCAGCCAGGGACTGACTAATGAGCAGTTCTTC.